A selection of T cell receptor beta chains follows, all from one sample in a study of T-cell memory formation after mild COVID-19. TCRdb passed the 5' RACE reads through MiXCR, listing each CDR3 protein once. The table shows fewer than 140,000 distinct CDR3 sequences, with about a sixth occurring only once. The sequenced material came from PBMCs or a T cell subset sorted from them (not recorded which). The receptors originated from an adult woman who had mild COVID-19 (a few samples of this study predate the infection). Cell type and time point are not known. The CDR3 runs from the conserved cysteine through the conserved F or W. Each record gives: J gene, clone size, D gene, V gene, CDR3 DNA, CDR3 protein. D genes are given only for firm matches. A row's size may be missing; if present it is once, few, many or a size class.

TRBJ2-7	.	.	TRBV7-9	TGTGCCAGCAGCTCCAAGCAGTCCTACGAGCAGTACTTC	CASSSKQSYEQYF
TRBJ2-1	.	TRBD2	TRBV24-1	TGTGCCACCAGTCATGGGAGGGGCAATGAGCAGTTCTTC	CATSHGRGNEQFF
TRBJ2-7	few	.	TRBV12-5	TGTGCTAGTGGCAAACCCGATTCCCTCCTCTCCTACGAGCAGTACTTC	CASGKPDSLLSYEQYF
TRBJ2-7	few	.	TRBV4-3	TGCGCCAGCAGCCAAGGGCTTGACGGATCCTACGAGCAGTACTTC	CASSQGLDGSYEQYF
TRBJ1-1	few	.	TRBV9	TGTGCCAGCAGCCCCGGGTGGGCTGAAGCTTTCTTT	CASSPGWAEAFF
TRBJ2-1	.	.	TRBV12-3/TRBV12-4	TGTGCCAGCCACCCTGGGGAGACGCAGTACAACAATGAGCAGTTCTTC	CASHPGETQYNNEQFF
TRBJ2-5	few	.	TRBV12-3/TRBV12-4	TGTGCCAGCAGTCGATTTGGGGCAGGGGCCATGGGAGAGACCCAGTACTTC	CASSRFGAGAMGETQYF
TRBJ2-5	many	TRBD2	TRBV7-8	TGTGCCAGCAGCCTGGGAATGATAGCGGGAGGGCAAGAGACCCAGTACTTC	CASSLGMIAGGQETQYF
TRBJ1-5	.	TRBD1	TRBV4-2	TGTGCCAGCAGTCGGACAGGGAATCAGCCCCAGCATTTT	CASSRTGNQPQHF
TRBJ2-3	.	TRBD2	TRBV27	TGTGCCAGCAGTTCCGGACTAGCGGGGGCTGTTGATACGCAGTATTTT	CASSSGLAGAVDTQYF
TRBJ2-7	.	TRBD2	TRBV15	TGTGCCACCAGCAGAGATGTATCTAGCGGGAGGGCCCCCTCCTACGAGCAGTACTTC	CATSRDVSSGRAPSYEQYF
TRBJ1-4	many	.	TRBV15	TGTGCCACCAGCAGGAGGGGCCCGGGAGAAAAACTGTTTTTT	CATSRRGPGEKLFF
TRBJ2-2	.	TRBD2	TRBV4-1	TGCGCCAGCAGCCAAGAGGGACTAGCGGCGAACACCGGGGAGCTGTTTTTT	CASSQEGLAANTGELFF
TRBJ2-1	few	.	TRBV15	TGTGCCACCAGGTACACGAGCTCCTACAATGAGCAGTTCTTC	CATRYTSSYNEQFF
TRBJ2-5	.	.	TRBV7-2	TGTGCCAGCAGCCTTTGGGACACGCGACAGGAGACCCAGTACTTC	CASSLWDTRQETQYF
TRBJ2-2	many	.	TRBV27	TGTGCCAGCAGTTTGGTGCGCGGCACCGGGGAGCTGTTTTTT	CASSLVRGTGELFF
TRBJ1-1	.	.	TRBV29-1	TGCAGCGTTGAAGGACCCAACCGAGGGACTGAAGCTTTCTTT	CSVEGPNRGTEAFF
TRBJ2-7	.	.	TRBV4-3	TGCGCCAGCAGCCAAGACGCTATGGTGGGCGAGCAGTACTTC	CASSQDAMVGEQYF
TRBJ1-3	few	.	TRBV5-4	TGTGCCAGCAGCCCGGGACACAGCTCTGGAAACACCATATATTTT	CASSPGHSSGNTIYF
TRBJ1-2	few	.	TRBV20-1	TGCAGTGCCATCGACTCCGGGGTTTCTGGCTACACCTTC	CSAIDSGVSGYTF
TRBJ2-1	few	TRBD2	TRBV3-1	TGTGCCAGCAGCCAAGGACTAGCGGGGACGAATGAGCAGTTCTTC	CASSQGLAGTNEQFF
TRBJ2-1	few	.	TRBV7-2	TGTGCCAGCAGCTTAGTAGGTAACGAGGAGCAGTTCTTC	CASSLVGNEEQFF
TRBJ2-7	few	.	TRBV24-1	TGTGCCACCAGTACCGGGACTGAAAGAAACGAGCAGTACTTC	CATSTGTERNEQYF
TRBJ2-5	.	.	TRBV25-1	TGTGCCAGCAGTGAACGGAGGGAAGAGACCCAGTACTTC	CASSERREETQYF
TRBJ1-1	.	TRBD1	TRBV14	TGTGCCAGCAGCCACCGACCGGGACAGGGAGCCACTGAAGCTTTCTTT	CASSHRPGQGATEAFF
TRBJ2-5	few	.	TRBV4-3	TGCGCTCCGCACCGGCGTGAAGAGACCCAGTACTTC	CAPHRREETQYF
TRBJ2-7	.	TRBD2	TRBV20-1	TGCAGTGCTAGGCTGACTAGCGGGAGCTGGTACGAGCAGTACTTC	CSARLTSGSWYEQYF
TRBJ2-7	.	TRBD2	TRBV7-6	TGTGCCAGCAGCTTTAGCGGGAGCCACGAGCAGTACTTC	CASSFSGSHEQYF
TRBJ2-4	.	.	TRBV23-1	TGCGCCAGCAGTCAATCGAGTATTATGAGGCCGCGGGCCAAAAACATTCAGTACTTC	CASSQSSIMRPRAKNIQYF
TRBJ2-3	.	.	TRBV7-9	TGTGCCAGCAGCTTAGCGCTGGGGATGGAGGGAGATACGCAGTATTTT	CASSLALGMEGDTQYF
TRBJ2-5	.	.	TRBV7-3	TGTGCCAGCAGCTTAACGGCAGGGGAGACCCAGTACTTC	CASSLTAGETQYF
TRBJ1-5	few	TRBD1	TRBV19	TGTGCCACTTCGACAGGGAACAATCAGCCCCAGCATTTT	CATSTGNNQPQHF
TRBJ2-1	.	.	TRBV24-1	TGTGCCACGACGGGAGGGACAGACAATGAGCAGTTCTTC	CATTGGTDNEQFF
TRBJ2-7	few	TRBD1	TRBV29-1	TGCAGCGTGGGGGGGACAGGGGTCTACGAGCAGTACTTC	CSVGGTGVYEQYF
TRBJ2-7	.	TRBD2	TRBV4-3	TGCGCCAGCAGCCAAGATCTCCGGACTAGCGGGAGCCGAGAGCAGTACTTC	CASSQDLRTSGSREQYF
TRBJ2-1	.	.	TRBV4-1	TGCGCCAGCAGCCAAGAAGGGGTCCGGGGTGAGCAGTTCTTC	CASSQEGVRGEQFF
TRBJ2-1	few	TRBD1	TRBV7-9	TGTGCCAGCAGCTCTACAGGGACAGGCCCTAACAATGAGCAGTTCTTC	CASSSTGTGPNNEQFF
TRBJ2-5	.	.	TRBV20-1	TGCAGTGCCCCCTTGGTGGGCCTGAAGTACTTC	CSAPLVGLKYF
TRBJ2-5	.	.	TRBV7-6	TGTGCCAGCAGCCACCGACAGAAAGAGACCCAGTACTTC	CASSHRQKETQYF
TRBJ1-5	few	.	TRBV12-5	TGTGCTAGTGGTTTGAACCTTATCTGGGTACAGAGCAATCAGCCCCAGCATTTT	CASGLNLIWVQSNQPQHF
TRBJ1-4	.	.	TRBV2	TGTGCCAGCAGACAGGGTGGGGAAAAACTGTTTTTT	CASRQGGEKLFF
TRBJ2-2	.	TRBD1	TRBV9	TGTGCCAGCAGACCAGACGGGACAGCGAACACCGGGGAGCTGTTTTTT	CASRPDGTANTGELFF
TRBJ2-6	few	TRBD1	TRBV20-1	TGCAGTGCTAGACTCCCTCCGGGACAGGGGTCTTCCGGGGCCAACGTCCTGACTTTC	CSARLPPGQGSSGANVLTF
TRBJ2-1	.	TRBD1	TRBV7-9	TGTGCCAGCAGCTTGGGACAGGAAAATCCCTACAATGAGCAGTTCTTC	CASSLGQENPYNEQFF
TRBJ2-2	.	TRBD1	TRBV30	TGTGCCTGGAGTACAGGGGCCACCGGGGAGCTGTTTTTT	CAWSTGATGELFF
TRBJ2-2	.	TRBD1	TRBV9	TGTGCCAGCAGCGCCCCGTTAGACAGGGTGAACACCGGGGAGCTGTTTTTT	CASSAPLDRVNTGELFF
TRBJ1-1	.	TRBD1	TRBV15	TGTGCCACCAGCGCAGGACAGGGGGGAGGCACTGAAGCTTTCTTT	CATSAGQGGGTEAFF
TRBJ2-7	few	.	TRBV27	TGTGCCAGCAGTTTAACCAGAAGGGACGAGCAGTACTTC	CASSLTRRDEQYF
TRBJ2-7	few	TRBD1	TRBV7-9	TGTGCCAGCAGCCGGGACAGTGTGACCTACGAGCAGTACTTC	CASSRDSVTYEQYF
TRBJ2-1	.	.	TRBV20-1	TGCAGTGCTAGAGTCGGGTTAGGACAGTACAATGAGCAGTTCTTC	CSARVGLGQYNEQFF
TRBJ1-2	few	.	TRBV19	TGTGCCACCAGCCAGGGGTTTAACTATGGCTACACCTTC	CATSQGFNYGYTF
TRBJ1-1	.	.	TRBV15	TGTGCCACCAGCAGAGATTCCAGGTGGACTGAAGCTTTCTTT	CATSRDSRWTEAFF
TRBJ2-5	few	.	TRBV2	TGTGCCAGCAGTGAAAAGTGGCGAGAGACCCAGTACTTC	CASSEKWRETQYF
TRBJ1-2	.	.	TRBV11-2	TGTGCCAGCAGTGAGGGTTTTATGCGTGGCTACACCTTC	CASSEGFMRGYTF